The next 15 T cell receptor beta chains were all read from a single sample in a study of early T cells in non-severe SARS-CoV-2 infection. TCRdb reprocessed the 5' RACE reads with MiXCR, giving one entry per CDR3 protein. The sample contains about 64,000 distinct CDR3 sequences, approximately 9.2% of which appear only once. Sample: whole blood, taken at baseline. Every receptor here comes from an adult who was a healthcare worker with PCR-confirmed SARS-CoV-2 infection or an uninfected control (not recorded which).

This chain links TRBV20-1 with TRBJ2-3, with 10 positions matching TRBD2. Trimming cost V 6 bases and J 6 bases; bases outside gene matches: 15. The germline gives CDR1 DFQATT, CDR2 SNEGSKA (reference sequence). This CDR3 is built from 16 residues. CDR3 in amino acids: CSAGGASGSGEDTQYF. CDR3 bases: TGCAGTGCAGGGGGGGCTAGCGGGAGTGGGGAGGATACGCAGTATTTT.

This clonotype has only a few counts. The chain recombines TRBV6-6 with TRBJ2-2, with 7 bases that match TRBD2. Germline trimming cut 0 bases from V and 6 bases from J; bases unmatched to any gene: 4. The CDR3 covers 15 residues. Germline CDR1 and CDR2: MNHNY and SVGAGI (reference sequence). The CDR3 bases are TGTGCCAGCAGTTACTCGAACCTAGCGGCCGGGGAGCTGTTTTTT. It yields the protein CASSYSNLAAGELFF.

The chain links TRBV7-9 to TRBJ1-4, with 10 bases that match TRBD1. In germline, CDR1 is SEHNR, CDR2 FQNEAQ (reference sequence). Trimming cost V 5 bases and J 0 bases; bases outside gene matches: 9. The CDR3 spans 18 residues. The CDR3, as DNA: TGTGCCAGCAGCCCGCGGGACAGGGGCTTTGCAACTAATGAAAAACTGTTTTTT. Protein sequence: CASSPRDRGFATNEKLFF.

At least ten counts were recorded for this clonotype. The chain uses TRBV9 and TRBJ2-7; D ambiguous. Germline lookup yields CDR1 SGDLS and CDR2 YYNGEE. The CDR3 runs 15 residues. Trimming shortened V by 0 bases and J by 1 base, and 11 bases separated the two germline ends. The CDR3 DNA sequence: TGTGCCAGCAGCGTAGATGATAGCTTTTCCTACGAGCAGTACTTC. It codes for CASSVDDSFSYEQYF.

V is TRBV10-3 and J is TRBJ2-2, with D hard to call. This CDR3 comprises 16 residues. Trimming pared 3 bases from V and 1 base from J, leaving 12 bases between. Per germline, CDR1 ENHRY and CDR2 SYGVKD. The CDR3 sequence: CAISDNNPQNTGELFF. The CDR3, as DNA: TGTGCCATCAGTGATAACAACCCCCAGAACACCGGGGAGCTGTTTTTT.

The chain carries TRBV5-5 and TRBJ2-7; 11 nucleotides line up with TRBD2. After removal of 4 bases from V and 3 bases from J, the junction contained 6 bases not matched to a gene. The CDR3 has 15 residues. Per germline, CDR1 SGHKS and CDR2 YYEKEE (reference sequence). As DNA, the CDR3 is TGTGCCAGCAGCCCGCCGGGACTAGCGGACTACGAGCAGTACTTC. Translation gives CASSPPGLADYEQYF.

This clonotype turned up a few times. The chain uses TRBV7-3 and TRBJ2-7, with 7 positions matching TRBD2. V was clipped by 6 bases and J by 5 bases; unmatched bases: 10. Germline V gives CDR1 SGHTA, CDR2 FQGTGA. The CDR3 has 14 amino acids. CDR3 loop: CASSLSGGGDEQYF. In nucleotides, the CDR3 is TGTGCCAGCAGTTTATCGGGGGGAGGCGACGAGCAGTACTTC.

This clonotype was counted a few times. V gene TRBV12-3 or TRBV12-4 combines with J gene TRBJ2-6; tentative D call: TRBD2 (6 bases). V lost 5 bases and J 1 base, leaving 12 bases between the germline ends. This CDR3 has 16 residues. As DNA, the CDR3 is TGTGCCAGCAGTCAAAGCGGGTTTTCTGGGGCCAACGTCCTGACTTTC. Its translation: CASSQSGFSGANVLTF.

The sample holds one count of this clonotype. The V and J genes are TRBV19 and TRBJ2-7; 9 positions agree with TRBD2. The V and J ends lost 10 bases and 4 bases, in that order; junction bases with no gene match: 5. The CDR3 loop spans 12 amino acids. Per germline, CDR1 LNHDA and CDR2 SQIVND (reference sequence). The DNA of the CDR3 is TGTGCCACTCAGACTAGCGGTTACGAGCAGTACTTC. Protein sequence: CATQTSGYEQYF.

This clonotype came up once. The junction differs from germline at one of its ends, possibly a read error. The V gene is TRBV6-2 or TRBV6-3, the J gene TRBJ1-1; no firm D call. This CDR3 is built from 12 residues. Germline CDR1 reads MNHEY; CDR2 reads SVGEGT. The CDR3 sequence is CASSFQNTEAYF. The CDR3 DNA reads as TGTGCCAGCAGTTTCCAGAACACTGAAGCTTACTTT.

The CDR3 spells CASSLDGLMADTQYF. The CDR3 bases are TGTGCCAGCAGCTTAGATGGGCTCATGGCAGATACGCAGTATTTT. V gene TRBV11-2 combines with J gene TRBJ2-3; unclear D gene. The CDR3 sequence is 15 residues long. Per germline, CDR1 SGHAT and CDR2 FQNNGV. Trimming stripped 0 bases from V and 4 bases from J, with 11 bases between.

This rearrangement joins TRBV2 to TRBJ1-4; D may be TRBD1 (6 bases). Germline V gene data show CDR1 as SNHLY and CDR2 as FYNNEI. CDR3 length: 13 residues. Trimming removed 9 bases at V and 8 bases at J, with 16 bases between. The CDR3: CASGQLYGEKLFF. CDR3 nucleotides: TGTGCCAGTGGACAGCTCTATGGGGAAAAACTGTTTTTT.

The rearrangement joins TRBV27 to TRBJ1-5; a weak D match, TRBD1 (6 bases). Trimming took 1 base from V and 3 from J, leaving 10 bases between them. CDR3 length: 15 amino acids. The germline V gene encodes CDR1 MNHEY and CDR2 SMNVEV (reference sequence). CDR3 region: CASSLLGANNQPQHF. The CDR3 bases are TGTGCCAGCAGTTTATTGGGGGCAAACAATCAGCCCCAGCATTTT.

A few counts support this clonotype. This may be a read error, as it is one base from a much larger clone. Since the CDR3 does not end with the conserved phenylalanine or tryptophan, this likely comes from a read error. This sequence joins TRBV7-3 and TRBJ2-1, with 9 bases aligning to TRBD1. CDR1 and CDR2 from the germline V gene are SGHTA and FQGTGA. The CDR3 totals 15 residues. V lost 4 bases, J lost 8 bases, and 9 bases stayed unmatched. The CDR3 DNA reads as TGTGCCAGCAGCTGGGGACAGGGATCCAGCGATGAGCAGTTCTCC. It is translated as CASSWGQGSSDEQFS.

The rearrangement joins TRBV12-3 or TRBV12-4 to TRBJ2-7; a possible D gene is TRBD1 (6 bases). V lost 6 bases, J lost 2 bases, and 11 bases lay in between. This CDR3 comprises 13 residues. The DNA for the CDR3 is TGTGCCAGCAGCCAACAGGGCACCTACGAGCAGTACTTC. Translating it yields CASSQQGTYEQYF.